These 17 T cell receptor beta chains share one sample of origin, sequenced in a study of blood T cells in healthy people across ages (dated by TCRdb to between 2015 and 2016). The library was made by 5' RACE. The sequencing machine was an Illumina HiSeq 2500. A second 7 to 11 cycle PCR used a sample-barcoded 5' primer and a J-beta primer mix. In-frame beta chains were kept once TCRdb had trimmed the public reads at Q25 with fastp and called clones with MiXCR. CDR3 protein sequences are deduplicated, and each keeps its most common genes and DNA. The sample table contains about 1.1 million distinct CDR3 sequences; only one count was recorded for 35% to 40% of them. Less than 15% of the sample is in the top ten clones. Sequencing was carried out using blood. These receptors came from a man between 18 and 35 years old in good health.

V is TRBV25-1 and J is TRBJ1-2; D is ambiguous. Germline CDR1 MGHDK, CDR2 SYGVNS. V was shortened by 2 bases and J by 0 bases, with 10 bases between the two germline ends. This CDR3 has 15 residues. DNA of the CDR3: TGTGCCAGCAGTGAAGACACCAAATCTAACTATGGCTACACCTTC. It yields the protein CASSEDTKSNYGYTF.

This clonotype was counted once. The gene calls are TRBV7-9 and TRBJ1-1, with 8 positions matching TRBD1. CDR3 length: 13 amino acids. Unmatched junction bases numbered 10, after V lost 5 bases and J lost 11 bases. Looked up from germline, CDR1 is SEHNR and CDR2 is FQNEAQ (reference sequence). The CDR3 DNA reads TGTGCCAGCAGCCCGGCCCTGGGACAGGCGGCTTTCTTT. Residues: CASSPALGQAAFF.

This rearrangement joins TRBV7-9 to TRBJ2-5, with a possible D match to TRBD2 (6 bases). Trimming took 2 bases from V and 12 from J, leaving 16 bases between them. CDR1 and CDR2 (germline): SEHNR, FQNEAQ (reference sequence). CDR3 length equals 13 residues. In DNA, the CDR3 is TGTGCCAGCAGCTTAAGTGCGGGATTCTACGAGTACTTC. It specifies CASSLSAGFYEYF.

This clonotype turned up a few times. The chain employs TRBV28 and TRBJ1-5; 7 nucleotides line up with TRBD1. The CDR3 is 14 residues long. V gave up 2 bases and J gave up 5 bases; unmatched junction bases: 3. The V gene's germline CDR1 is MDHEN and CDR2 SYDVKM. Written as DNA, the CDR3 is TGTGCCAGCAGTTTAGGACAGGTGGATCAGCCCCAGCATTTT. Amino acid sequence: CASSLGQVDQPQHF.

Comments on this clonotype: The junction departs from germline at one end; a sequencing error may be responsible. The V and J genes are TRBV7-9 and TRBJ2-7; no clear D. TRBJ2-5 matches the DNA end more closely, so the J call is doubtful. Germline V CDR1 and CDR2: SEHNR, FQNEAQ (reference sequence). The CDR3 length is 14 residues. The CDR3 DNA sequence: TGTGCCCGCAGCTTAGCTAGGGTCGAAGAGACCCAGTACTTC. It translates to CARSLARVEETQYF.

The rearrangement joins TRBV28 to TRBJ2-7; the D gene is possibly TRBD1 (6 bases). Trimming removed 6 bases from V and 7 bases from J, with 16 bases in between. There are 13 residues in the CDR3. Germline-derived CDR1 and CDR2 are MDHEN and SYDVKM. The CDR3 DNA reads as TGTGCCAGCAGGGCCAGGGGAACCAATGAGCAGTACTTC. Encoded protein: CASRARGTNEQYF.

The V call is TRBV7-9, the J call TRBJ2-1; TRBD1 matches 7 bases. Germline V gene lookup returns CDR1 SEHNR and CDR2 FQNEAQ (reference sequence). V was clipped by 3 bases and J by 4 bases; unmatched bases: 15. The CDR3 is 18 amino acids. CDR3 sequence: CASSFYLTHLQGYNEQFF. The CDR3 DNA reads TGTGCCAGCAGCTTCTATCTAACTCACTTACAGGGGTACAATGAGCAGTTCTTC.

DNA for the CDR3: TGTGCCAGCAGCCAAGGAACGACGATAGCCAAAAACATTCAGTACTTC. Amino acids: CASSQGTTIAKNIQYF. The chain links TRBV3-1 to TRBJ2-4; no clear D gene. CDR3 length equals 16 residues. Germline CDR1 reads LGHDT; CDR2 reads YNNKEL (reference sequence). V was clipped by 1 base and J by 0 bases, with 10 bases between them.

The V and J genes are TRBV6-2 or TRBV6-3 and TRBJ2-7, with a possible D match to TRBD2 (5 bases). Germline CDR1 MNHEY, CDR2 SVGEGT. V was cut by 5 bases and J by 2 bases, with 16 bases left in between. CDR3 size: 15 residues. Here the CDR3 reads CASSPGLAKTYEQYF. CDR3 nucleotides: TGTGCCAGCAGTCCTGGACTTGCCAAGACCTACGAGCAGTACTTC.

This sequence joins TRBV4-3 and TRBJ1-1; 7 bases align to TRBD1. The V segment lost 3 bases and the J segment 4 bases; nucleotides outside the gene matches: 8. This CDR3 spans 15 amino acids. The germline CDR1 and CDR2 sequences are LGHNA and YSLEER. CDR3: CASSHKTGNPTEAFF. The CDR3 DNA follows: TGCGCCAGCAGCCATAAGACAGGGAACCCCACTGAAGCTTTCTTT.

The table lists this clonotype with a few counts. The CDR3 sequence is CASSQDPEDMNTEAFF. DNA for the CDR3: TGCGCCAGCAGCCAAGATCCGGAAGATATGAACACTGAAGCTTTCTTT. This rearrangement joins TRBV4-3 to TRBJ1-1; D unclear. The CDR3 covers 16 residues. Trimming left V 0 bases short and J 0 bases short, with 11 bases between. CDR1 is LGHNA and CDR2 is YSLEER in the germline V gene.

This clonotype appeared a single time. The junction shows a germline mismatch at one end, possibly a read error. The V gene is TRBV29-1, the J gene TRBJ1-1; D uncertain. The CDR3 runs 10 residues. Germline CDR1 reads SQVTM; CDR2 reads ANQGSEA. The CDR3 DNA reads as TGCGGCGTTGTGCCCACTGAAGCTTTCTTT. Amino acid sequence: CGVVPTEAFF.

The chain is built from TRBV27 and TRBJ1-1; no clear D. V shed 4 bases and J shed 7 bases, with 13 bases lying between them. The CDR3 runs to 13 residues. Germline V gene sequence: CDR1 MNHEY, CDR2 SMNVEV (reference sequence). Here the CDR3 reads CASSWKLGGEAFF. In DNA form, the CDR3 reads TGTGCCAGCAGTTGGAAACTCGGAGGTGAAGCTTTCTTT.

The V and J genes are TRBV7-2 and TRBJ2-3; no clear D. The CDR3 is 14 amino acids. The V gene's germline CDR1 is SGHTA and CDR2 FQGNSA. Between the trimmed V and J ends, which lost 6 bases and 2 bases, there was a span of 12 bases. CDR3 region: CASSAGQVTDTQYF. In nucleotides, the CDR3 is TGTGCCAGCAGTGCTGGCCAGGTCACAGATACGCAGTATTTT.

This clonotype has only a few counts. The chain combines TRBV7-9 with TRBJ1-2; perhaps TRBD1 as D (6 bases). The germline V gene encodes CDR1 SEHNR and CDR2 FQNEAQ (reference sequence). CDR3 length: 13 residues. V gave up 1 base and J gave up 6 bases, with 9 bases separating them. The chain's CDR3 is CASSLDAGDGYTF. The DNA for the CDR3 is TGTGCCAGCAGCTTAGATGCAGGGGATGGCTACACCTTC.

Points on this clonotype: The junction departs from germline at one end; a sequencing error may be responsible. This rearrangement joins TRBV14 to TRBJ2-7, with D unresolved. The CDR3 covers 13 residues. Looked up from germline, CDR1 is SGHDN and CDR2 is FVKESK. The CDR3 spells CASSQARATERYF. The CDR3 DNA follows: TGTGCCAGCAGCCAAGCCCGAGCGACCGAGCGGTACTTC.

V usage is TRBV20-1 and J usage is TRBJ1-5; D remains ambiguous. The CDR3 is 16 amino acids. V gave up 3 bases and J gave up 5 bases, with 20 bases separating them. Germline CDR1 and CDR2: DFQATT and SNEGSKA (reference sequence). CDR3 sequence reads: CSARTAFTASYQPQHF. The CDR3 coding sequence is TGCAGTGCTAGGACGGCGTTCACAGCCTCATATCAGCCCCAGCATTTT.